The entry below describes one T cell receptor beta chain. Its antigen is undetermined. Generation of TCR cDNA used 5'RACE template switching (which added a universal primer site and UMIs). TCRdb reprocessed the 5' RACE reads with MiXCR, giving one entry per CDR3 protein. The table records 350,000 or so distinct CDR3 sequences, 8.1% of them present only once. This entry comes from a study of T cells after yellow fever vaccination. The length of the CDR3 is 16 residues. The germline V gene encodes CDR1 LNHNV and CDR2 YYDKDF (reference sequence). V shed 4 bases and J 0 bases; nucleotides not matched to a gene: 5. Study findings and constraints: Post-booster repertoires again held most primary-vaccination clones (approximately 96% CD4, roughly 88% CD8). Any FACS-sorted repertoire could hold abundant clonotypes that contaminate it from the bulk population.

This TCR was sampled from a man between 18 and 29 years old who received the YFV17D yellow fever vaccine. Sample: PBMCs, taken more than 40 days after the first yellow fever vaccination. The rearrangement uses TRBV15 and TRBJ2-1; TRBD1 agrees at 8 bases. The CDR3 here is CATSTFGQGSYNEQFF. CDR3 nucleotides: TGTGCCACCAGCACCTTTGGACAGGGCTCCTACAATGAGCAGTTCTTC.